The next 15 T cell receptor beta chains were all read from a single sample in a study of T cells after yellow fever vaccination. TCRdb re-derived calls from the 5' RACE reads in MiXCR, one entry per CDR3 protein. Here the sample spans a few hundred thousand distinct CDR3 sequences, under 25% being singletons. The sequenced sample was PBMCs, obtained 15 days after the yellow fever booster vaccination. The receptors originated from a man younger than 45 who received the YFV17D yellow fever vaccine.

This clonotype was seen repeatedly, ten times or more. The chain employs TRBV18 and TRBJ2-5; tentatively, D is TRBD1 or TRBD2 (5 bases each). The CDR3 extends over 13 amino acids. CDR1 is KGHSH and CDR2 is LQKENI in the germline V gene. The V gene lost 0 bases and the J gene lost 4 bases, with 6 bases spanning the gap. DNA for the CDR3: TGTGCCAGCTCACCACCGGGACGAGAGACCCAGTACTTC. This translates into CASSPPGRETQYF.

This chain connects TRBV9 to TRBJ2-1; TRBD2 aligns across 7 bases. Trimming removed 7 bases from V and 9 bases from J; junction bases left unmatched: 16. Germline assignment: CDR1 SGDLS and CDR2 YYNGEE. CDR3 length equals 15 residues. The CDR3 sequence is CASGAGEPGLFEQFF. For the CDR3, the DNA is TGTGCCAGCGGCGCGGGGGAGCCGGGGTTGTTTGAGCAGTTCTTC.

This chain uses TRBV10-3 with TRBJ2-3; possible D gene TRBD2, 7 bases. Germline V lookup: CDR1 ENHRY, CDR2 SYGVKD. The length of the CDR3 is 14 residues. The V gene lost 10 bases and the J gene lost 3 bases, with 17 bases spanning the gap. This chain's CDR3 is CATGATSKTDTQYF. The DNA of the CDR3 is TGTGCCACAGGGGCGACTAGCAAAACAGATACGCAGTATTTT.

The sample holds a few counts of this clonotype. The V gene is TRBV10-3, the J gene TRBJ2-5; TRBD1 might be the D (5 bases). From germline, CDR1 is ENHRY and CDR2 SYGVKD. With 5 bases removed from V and 5 bases from J, the gap between germline ends came to 24 bases. The CDR3 consists of 17 residues. DNA of the CDR3: TGTGCCATCAGTCAGAACCAGGGCATTCGGGTCGGGGAGACCCAGTACTTC. Its protein product is CAISQNQGIRVGETQYF.

This clonotype was counted only a few times. V and J are TRBV5-5 and TRBJ2-1, with TRBD1 as a possible D gene (6 bases). V gave up 3 bases and J gave up 0 bases, with 7 bases separating them. This CDR3 is built from 14 residues. Germline assignment: CDR1 SGHKS and CDR2 YYEKEE (reference sequence). CDR3 sequence reads: CASSWDNSYNEQFF. The CDR3 nucleotides are TGTGCCAGCAGCTGGGACAACTCCTACAATGAGCAGTTCTTC.

This clonotype has only a few counts. The V gene is TRBV7-9, the J gene TRBJ2-7; no definite D call. Germline values: CDR1 SEHNR, CDR2 FQNEAQ (reference sequence). Trimming left V 4 bases short and J 5 bases short, with 15 bases between. The CDR3 has 14 residues. CDR3 region: CASSSSLLVNEQYF. Written as DNA, the CDR3 is TGTGCCAGCAGCTCCTCCCTTTTAGTAAACGAGCAGTACTTC.

Many counts were recorded for this clonotype. The chain carries TRBV5-1 and TRBJ1-5; D perhaps matches TRBD1 (5 bases). CDR1 is SGHRS, CDR2 YFSETQ, per germline. The CDR3 extends over 14 amino acids. Between the trimmed V and J ends, which lost 4 bases and 2 bases, there was a span of 10 bases. The CDR3 protein is CASSAAGGNQPQHF. CDR3 DNA sequence: TGCGCCAGCAGCGCCGCGGGGGGCAATCAGCCCCAGCATTTT. The full variable domain, completed using reference TRBV5-1 and TRBJ1-5, is KAGVTQTPRYLIKTRGQQVTLSCSPISGHRSVSWYQQTPGQGLQFLFEYFSETQRNKGNFPGRFSGRQFSNSRSEMNVSTLELGDSALYLCASSAAGGNQPQHFGDGTRLSIL.

The chain combines TRBV20-1 with TRBJ2-7, with 9 positions matching TRBD2. V lost 5 bases to trimming and J lost 0 bases; unmatched junction nucleotides: 5. The CDR3 has 14 amino acids. Germline-derived CDR1 and CDR2 are DFQATT and SNEGSKA (reference sequence). CDR3: CSAESTSGSYEQYF. The CDR3 nucleotides are TGCAGTGCTGAATCGACTAGCGGCTCCTACGAGCAGTACTTC.

This clonotype was seen only a few times. The chain uses TRBV13 and TRBJ2-4, with 7 positions matching TRBD2. The CDR3 consists of 15 residues. Trimming at V came to 4 bases and at J to 8 bases, leaving 11 bases not matched to a gene. CDR1 PRHDT and CDR2 FYEKMQ come from the germline V gene (reference sequence). CDR3 residues: CASSSAWGGSHIQYF. In DNA form, the CDR3 reads TGTGCCAGCAGCTCCGCATGGGGCGGGAGCCACATTCAGTACTTC. The entire variable domain, with the rest obtained from reference TRBV13 and TRBJ2-4, is as follows: AAGVIQSPRHLIKEKRETATLKCYPIPRHDTVYWYQQGPGQDPQFLISFYEKMQSDKGSIPDRFSAQQFSDYHSELNMSSLELGDSALYFCASSSAWGGSHIQYFGAGTRLSVL.

In its sample, this clonotype was seen once. This chain links TRBV11-2 with TRBJ2-2, with D possibly being TRBD2 (5 bases). The CDR3 has 16 residues. The V gene's germline CDR1 is SGHAT and CDR2 FQNNGV. V was clipped by 1 base and J by 2 bases, with 11 bases between them. The CDR3 sequence: CASSLGLADNTGELFF. CDR3 nucleotides: TGTGCCAGCAGCTTAGGGCTAGCAGATAACACCGGGGAGCTGTTTTTT.

V is TRBV5-4 and J is TRBJ2-7; D unclear. CDR1 is SGHNT and CDR2 is YYREEE in the germline V gene (reference sequence). V lost 4 bases, J lost 2 bases, and 16 bases lay in between. CDR3 length: 15 amino acids. Written as DNA, the CDR3 is TGTGCCAGCAGCCTTGACCTAGGACGGACCTACGAGCAGTACTTC. This encodes CASSLDLGRTYEQYF.

This clonotype occurred a few times. J is TRBJ2-3 and V is TRBV20-1; D ambiguous. The CDR3 covers 11 residues. V was trimmed by 6 bases and J by 3 bases, leaving 7 bases between them. Per the germline V gene, CDR1 is DFQATT and CDR2 is SNEGSKA (reference sequence). CDR3 sequence: CSAAATDTQYF. In DNA, the CDR3 is TGCAGTGCGGCTGCTACAGATACGCAGTATTTT.

The chain has TRBV29-1 and TRBJ2-5; unclear D gene. CDR3 length: 12 residues. CDR1 SQVTM and CDR2 ANQGSEA come from the germline V gene. V dropped 4 bases and J dropped 5 bases, with 11 bases sitting between them. CDR3 in amino acids: CSVVSGSETQYF. In DNA, the CDR3 is TGCAGCGTTGTGTCCGGGTCGGAGACCCAGTACTTC.

The chain couples TRBV20-1 to TRBJ2-1; 7 bases are shared with TRBD2. V was clipped by 6 bases and J by 2 bases; unmatched bases: 7. Per germline, CDR1 DFQATT and CDR2 SNEGSKA (reference sequence). The CDR3 length is 14 residues. CDR3 sequence: CSAGEAGTYNEQFF. The CDR3 DNA reads as TGCAGTGCAGGAGAAGCGGGAACCTACAATGAGCAGTTCTTC.

This clonotype came up a few times. The chain recombines TRBV25-1 with TRBJ2-5; 16 bases fit TRBD2. The CDR3 spans 17 residues. The germline gives CDR1 MGHDK, CDR2 SYGVNS. With V trimmed by 8 bases and J by 5 bases, 11 bases remained unmatched. The CDR3 nucleotides are TGTGCCAGCTCGAAGGGGACTAGCGGGAGGGCCTCCGAGACCCAGTACTTC. It encodes CASSKGTSGRASETQYF.